This TCR beta chain was documented in a study of blood T cell repertoires in COVID-19. This CDR3 spans 14 amino acids. The germline V gene encodes CDR1 SGHNT and CDR2 YYREEE (reference sequence). The V end lost 2 bases, the J end lost 3 bases, and 11 bases lay between the germline ends. Profiling relied on immunoSEQ multiplex PCR, and the TCRdb table lists in-frame clones only, not all of them. The sample yields under 250,000 clones, roughly 85% seen once. The receptor was isolated from a woman in her sixties or seventies with active or convalescent COVID-19. The sample was peripheral blood. The chain combines TRBV5-4 with TRBJ2-5; D may be TRBD1 (5 bases). The CDR3 DNA follows: TGTGCCAGCAGCTTTAAAGGGGCCGAAGAGACCCAGTACTTC. The encoded protein is CASSFKGAEETQYF.